This record concerns one T cell receptor (beta chain) sequence. The antigen is unknown. The sample is drawn from a study of cytomegalovirus exposure and HLA in healthy donors. At the level of the study: Later analysis reported that the approximately 130 validation repertoires shared the platform of the roughly 700 first-cohort repertoires. Study findings and constraints: Cytomegalovirus-associated status was assigned to about 180 TCR beta chains. Three CMV-associated chains were confirmed in vitro to be specific for CMV antigens.

This CDR3 contains 14 residues. From germline, CDR1 is GTSNPN and CDR2 SVGIG (reference sequence). V was trimmed by 2 bases and J by 1 base, leaving 11 bases between them. Sequencing was performed with immunoSEQ multiplex PCR; in TCRdb, only in-frame clones are kept and a portion is missing. This sample has under 95,000 clones, with around 90% found just once. The TCR comes from a man between 25 and 39 years old in good health and CMV-seronegative. Sequencing used PBMCs. The chain uses TRBV30 and TRBJ2-5, with D unresolved. DNA for the CDR3: TGTGCCTGGAGTCTGAGTCTATTCCAAGAGACCCAGTACTTC. It codes for CAWSLSLFQETQYF.